This T cell receptor beta chain comes out of a study of T cell repertoires in cytomegalovirus infection. TCRdb analysed the reads with MiXCR anew, one entry per CDR3 protein. The table has a few hundred thousand distinct CDR3 sequences, 40% seen once. Germline CDR1 SGHTA, CDR2 FQGNSA. V lost 3 bases and J 4 bases, leaving 9 bases between the germline ends. This CDR3 spans 14 amino acids. This clonotype was detected a few times. Its target is not known. This sequence originates from a human donor in good health (CMV status not recorded). Some clones in this sample may be carry-over from other donors' samples. The material sequenced was cultured PBMCs, taken from culture after CMV antigen stimulation. The genes are TRBV7-2 and TRBJ1-4, with no clear D. The CDR3 sequence is CASSFGQNNEKLFF. The CDR3 DNA is TGTGCCAGCAGCTTCGGGCAGAATAATGAAAAACTGTTTTTT.